Sequencing of this TCR beta chain was carried out in a study of T cells expressing NK-cell markers. Each CDR3 protein gets one entry in TCRdb, which reprocessed the 5' RACE reads and gives no DNA. Seen in this sample are approximately 380,000 distinct CDR3 sequences; the ten most common clones hold 5% to 5.5%. CDR1 and CDR2 from the germline V gene are MNHEY and SMNVEV (reference sequence). The CDR3 is 15 residues long. The source of this sequence is a man aged 18-70 years in good health. The chain joins TRBV27 to TRBJ2-7; TCRdb reports TRBD1, a call that lacks DNA to check it against. The sequencing input was blood T cells: a sorted CD56 or NKG2C T cell subset, CD4+ or CD8+ T cells, or bulk PBMC T cells (not recorded which). The chain's CDR3 is CASSLFRTGGREQYF.